The rows below give T cell receptor beta chains drawn from one sample of a study of T cells in Graves' hyperthyroidism and ophthalmopathy. TCRdb called the multiplex PCR reads again in MiXCR, with one record for every CDR3 protein. The sample yields over 500,000 distinct CDR3 sequences, 14% seen once. The specimen sequenced was blood. These receptors all come from a woman aged 40-49 years with Graves' hyperthyroidism. The CDR3 runs from the conserved cysteine through the conserved F or W. The D gene is left open where the match is weak. Size is stated for part of the rows, as once, few or many counts, or as a class when the clone is expanded.

d_gene | abundance | len | j_gene | v_gene | CDR3aa | CDR3nt
NA | NA | 16 | TRBJ1-1 | TRBV10-3 | CAISSTPQTGIPEAFF | TGTGCCATCAGCTCGACACCCCAAACAGGGATCCCTGAAGCTTTCTTT
TRBD1 | many | 15 | TRBJ2-5 | TRBV28 | CASSPTGAFQETQYF | TGTGCCAGCAGTCCAACAGGGGCCTTCCAAGAGACCCAGTACTTC
TRBD2 | many | 13 | TRBJ2-3 | TRBV2 | CAHGTSGTDTQYF | TGTGCGCACGGGACTAGCGGCACAGATACGCAGTATTTT
NA | few | 14 | TRBJ2-1 | TRBV20-1 | CSARAGDGYNEQFF | TGCAGTGCTAGAGCCGGGGACGGGTACAATGAGCAGTTCTTC
NA | few | 11 | TRBJ2-2 | TRBV6-1 | CASKFTGELFF | TGTGCCAGCAAATTTACGGGGGAGCTGTTTTTT
NA | NA | 16 | TRBJ1-5 | TRBV18 | CASSHDRRFSNQPQHF | TGTGCCAGCTCACATGACAGGAGATTTAGCAATCAGCCCCAGCATTTT
NA | many | 16 | TRBJ1-2 | TRBV20-1 | CSARPQQGPSNYGYTF | TGCAGTGCTAGACCTCAACAGGGTCCCTCTAACTATGGCTACACCTTC
NA | many | 15 | TRBJ1-4 | TRBV7-9 | CASPPHADLNEKLFF | TGTGCCAGCCCCCCCCACGCAGACCTGAATGAAAAACTGTTTTTT
NA | NA | 16 | TRBJ2-3 | TRBV27 | CASSLMAGRSTDTQYF | TGTGCCAGCAGTTTAATGGCGGGAAGGAGCACAGATACGCAGTATTTT
NA | few | 16 | TRBJ1-1 | TRBV7-2 | CASSSGSPLMNTEAFF | TGTGCCAGCAGCTCAGGGTCCCCCTTAATGAACACTGAAGCTTTCTTT
TRBD1 | NA | 15 | TRBJ2-5 | TRBV28 | CASSPPGQGKETQYF | TGTGCCAGCAGCCCCCCGGGACAGGGCAAAGAGACCCAGTACTTC
NA | many | 15 | TRBJ2-6 | TRBV11-1 | CASSFQSSGANVLTF | TGTGCCAGCAGCTTCCAGAGCTCTGGGGCCAACGTCCTGACTTTC
NA | many | 15 | TRBJ2-5 | TRBV5-1 | CASSLDSGPPKTQYF | TGCGCCAGCAGCTTGGATAGCGGCCCACCGAAGACCCAGTACTTC
NA | many | 16 | TRBJ2-2 | TRBV18 | CASSPGTPANTGELFF | TGTGCCAGCTCACCGGGGACACCGGCGAACACCGGGGAGCTGTTTTTT
NA | many | 13 | TRBJ1-1 | TRBV7-2 | CASSLGTASEAFF | TGTGCCAGCAGCTTAGGGACAGCTTCCGAAGCTTTCTTT
NA | NA | 15 | TRBJ2-1 | TRBV30 | CAWGLSGASYNEQFF | TGTGCCTGGGGTCTTAGCGGCGCGTCCTACAATGAGCAGTTCTTC
TRBD2 | many | 15 | TRBJ2-1 | TRBV20-1 | CSATASGRSYNEQFF | TGCAGTGCTACAGCCAGCGGGAGGTCCTACAATGAGCAGTTCTTC
TRBD2 | many | 16 | TRBJ2-1 | TRBV19 | CASSVVGLAGYNEQFF | TGTGCCAGTAGTGTAGTGGGACTAGCGGGATACAATGAGCAGTTCTTC
NA | few | 15 | TRBJ1-4 | TRBV28 | CASRPPGTTNEKLFF | TGTGCCAGCAGACCCCCCGGGACAACTAATGAAAAACTGTTTTTT
NA | NA | 13 | TRBJ1-2 | TRBV24-1 | CATSYAGNYGYTF | TGTGCCACCAGCTATGCAGGGAACTATGGCTACACCTTC
NA | NA | 14 | TRBJ2-1 | TRBV7-9 | CASSLSVSVNEQFF | TGTGCCAGCAGCTTATCGGTGAGCGTCAATGAGCAGTTCTTC
NA | NA | 16 | TRBJ1-4 | TRBV12-3/TRBV12-4 | CASSLFTVDSGEKLFF | TGTGCCAGCAGCTTATTTACTGTGGACAGCGGTGAAAAACTGTTTTTT
TRBD1 | few | 16 | TRBJ1-5 | TRBV19 | CASSIEVTGSNQPQHF | TGTGCCAGTAGTATAGAAGTGACAGGGAGCAATCAGCCCCAGCATTTT
TRBD2 | NA | 14 | TRBJ2-7 | TRBV11-1 | CASSPRVAGGEQYF | TGTGCCAGCAGCCCCCGGGTAGCGGGAGGCGAGCAGTACTTC
TRBD2 | many | 15 | TRBJ2-1 | TRBV10-3 | CAISPGLAGYNEQFF | TGTGCCATCAGTCCGGGACTAGCGGGCTACAATGAGCAGTTCTTC
TRBD1 | few | 12 | TRBJ1-2 | TRBV2 | CANYTGGAPYTF | TGTGCCAATTATACAGGGGGCGCGCCCTACACCTTC
TRBD1 | many | 16 | TRBJ2-7 | TRBV28 | CASSLHGDRDSYEQYF | TGTGCCAGCAGTTTACACGGGGACAGAGACTCCTACGAGCAGTACTTC
TRBD1 | once | 14 | TRBJ1-4 | TRBV2 | CASRPTGGSEKLFF | TGTGCCAGCAGACCGACAGGGGGCTCCGAAAAACTGTTTTTT
TRBD2 | many | 18 | TRBJ2-1 | TRBV5-1 | CASSGTSGREMGYNEQFF | TGCGCCAGCAGCGGGACTAGCGGGAGGGAAATGGGCTACAATGAGCAGTTCTTC
TRBD1 | many | 14 | TRBJ2-5 | TRBV28 | CASTNTGGQETQYF | TGTGCCAGCACAAATACAGGGGGCCAAGAGACCCAGTACTTC
TRBD2 | once | 16 | TRBJ2-2 | TRBV19 | CASTLNRGGNTGELFF | TGTGCCAGTACCCTCAACCGGGGGGGGAACACCGGGGAGCTGTTTTTT
NA | many | 13 | TRBJ1-1 | TRBV20-1 | CSPLTDFNTEAFF | TGCAGTCCCCTCACGGATTTCAACACTGAAGCTTTCTTT
NA | many | 11 | TRBJ2-3 | TRBV5-1 | CASSSKDTQYF | TGCGCCAGCAGCAGCAAAGATACGCAGTATTTT
NA | NA | 15 | TRBJ1-2 | TRBV28 | CASSLSGTNRRGYTF | TGTGCCAGCAGTCTATCCGGGACAAATCGTCGCGGCTACACCTTC
NA | many | 16 | TRBJ1-5 | TRBV6-1 | CASSEVGAQGNQPQHF | TGTGCCAGCAGTGAAGTAGGGGCGCAGGGCAATCAGCCCCAGCATTTT